This T cell receptor (beta chain) appears in the sequencing data of a study of shared clonotypes between healthy human individuals. Worth noting for this clone: Other DNA sequences from this sample encode an identical CDR3 as well.

The germline V gene encodes CDR1 SGDLS and CDR2 YYNGEE. The CDR3 is 13 amino acids. The V gene lost 0 bases and the J gene lost 1 base, with 2 bases spanning the gap. This table comes from immunoSEQ multiplex PCR, and its TCRdb copy is limited to in-frame clones, with some not included. This table has fewer than 2.5 million clones, over 85% appearing once. Material: naive CD4+ T cells from PBMCs. Subset noted: CD45RA+ positively selected. This clonotype was sampled from a man aged 18 to 29 in good health. Some clones in this sample may be carry-over from other donors' samples. The chain carries TRBV9 and TRBJ2-1; D ambiguous. The CDR3 loop reads CASSVGSYNEQFF. As DNA, the CDR3 is TGTGCCAGCAGCGTAGGTTCCTACAATGAGCAGTTCTTC.